These T cell receptor beta chains were read from a single sample in a study of quantifying T cell responses using KT2 cells. MiXCR was run by TCRdb on the UMI-ligation and nested PCR reads, yielding one entry per CDR3 protein. The data contain 25,000 to 35,000 distinct CDR3 sequences, over 9% of them seen just once; the ten biggest clones take up roughly 10%. Sequenced: PBMCs spiked with cells of the T cell clone KT2. These receptors were obtained from a human donor. CDR3s include the opening cysteine and the closing phenylalanine or tryptophan. D genes are given only for firm matches. Clone sizes are given selectively: once, few, many, or a class where the clone is expanded.

j_gene: TRBJ1-4; v_gene: TRBV12-3/TRBV12-4; d_gene: .; abundance: many; CDR3nt: TGTGCCAGCAGTTTAATGGGGATCTCCCTAAGTAATGAAAAACTGTTTTTT; CDR3aa: CASSLMGISLSNEKLFF
j_gene: TRBJ1-6; v_gene: TRBV10-2; d_gene: .; abundance: .; CDR3nt: TGCGCCAGCAGTCAAAACAGGGATTCACCCCTCCACTTT; CDR3aa: CASSQNRDSPLHF
j_gene: TRBJ2-7; v_gene: TRBV23-1; d_gene: TRBD1; abundance: .; CDR3nt: TGCGCCAGCAGTCAACAAGACAGGGGGAACTCCTACGAGCAGTACTTC; CDR3aa: CASSQQDRGNSYEQYF
j_gene: TRBJ1-1; v_gene: TRBV7-2; d_gene: .; abundance: .; CDR3nt: TGTGCCAGCAGCTTAGTGGCAGGCCTTGAAGCTTTCTTT; CDR3aa: CASSLVAGLEAFF
j_gene: TRBJ1-2; v_gene: TRBV6-1; d_gene: TRBD1; abundance: .; CDR3nt: TGTGCCAGCAGTGTCGACAGGGGCGACTATGGCTACACCTTC; CDR3aa: CASSVDRGDYGYTF
j_gene: TRBJ1-1; v_gene: TRBV9; d_gene: .; abundance: once; CDR3nt: TGTGCCAGCAGCCCGAGTGGGGGGAGACGTGAAGCTTTCTTT; CDR3aa: CASSPSGGRREAFF
j_gene: TRBJ2-5; v_gene: TRBV2; d_gene: .; abundance: .; CDR3nt: TGTGCCAGCAGTGATAACCTCCAAGAGACCCAGTACTTC; CDR3aa: CASSDNLQETQYF
j_gene: TRBJ1-1; v_gene: TRBV5-4; d_gene: .; abundance: few; CDR3nt: TGTGCCAGCAGCTTGGTGGGGCACTCGAGCACTGAAGCTTTCTTT; CDR3aa: CASSLVGHSSTEAFF
j_gene: TRBJ2-2; v_gene: TRBV6-1; d_gene: .; abundance: few; CDR3nt: TGTGCCAGCAGTGTTTCGGACACCGGGGAGCTGTTTTTT; CDR3aa: CASSVSDTGELFF
j_gene: TRBJ2-3; v_gene: TRBV24-1; d_gene: .; abundance: .; CDR3nt: TGTGCCACCAGTGGCCCGGGGGAAGAGGGCACAGATACGCAGTATTTT; CDR3aa: CATSGPGEEGTDTQYF
j_gene: TRBJ2-3; v_gene: TRBV1; d_gene: .; abundance: .; CDR3nt: .; CDR3aa: CTSSQEYFGAGATDTQYF